Below are 32 T cell receptor beta chains sequenced from a single sample in a study of blood T cell repertoires in COVID-19 (dated by TCRdb to the early 2020s). Libraries came from the immunoSEQ multiplex PCR assay. In its TCRdb copy, this immuneACCESS table keeps in-frame sequences only and misses some clones. Where compared with another copy, unresolved V genes explain less than half of these, and the others have no known cause. The sample includes about 190,000 clones, with over 70% observed a single time. The ten most abundant clones make up approximately 15% of the sample. The sample comprised peripheral blood. Every receptor here comes from a man in his 60s with active or convalescent COVID-19.

V is TRBV21-1 and J is TRBJ2-7; the D call TRBD2 from the table was never checked on the DNA. TRBV21-1 is deemed a pseudogene. The CDR3 has 16 residues. The CDR3 bases are TGTGCCAGCAGCAAAGAGGAGGAGAGGATCTCCTACGAGCAGTACTTC. It is translated as CASSKEEERISYEQYF.

This rearrangement joins TRBV7-9 to TRBJ1-2; the D is unclear. Germline-derived CDR1 and CDR2 are SEHNR and FQNEAQ (reference sequence). V was pared by 11 bases and J by 4 bases, with 14 bases between. The CDR3 length is 12 residues. The DNA of the CDR3 is TGTGCCTCTGGAGGCCAAGTCTATGGCTACACCTTC. Its translation: CASGGQVYGYTF. The complete variable domain, with remaining parts taken from reference TRBV7-9 and TRBJ1-2, reads DTGVSQNPRHKITKRGQNVTFRCDPISEHNRLYWYRQTLGQGPEFLTYFQNEAQLEKSRLLSDRFSAERPKGSFSTLEIQRTEQGDSAMYLCASGGQVYGYTFGSGTRLTVV.

DNA for the CDR3: TGTGCCAGCAGCTTAGGGGGCGGGAGGGAAGAGACCCAGTACTTC. It is translated as CASSLGGGREETQYF. The chain has TRBV11-3 and TRBJ2-5, with TRBD2 matching 9 bases. V lost 1 base to trimming and J lost 3 bases; unmatched junction nucleotides: 3. The CDR3 is 15 residues long. CDR1 is SGHNT, CDR2 YENEEA, per germline.

The V gene is TRBV6-6, the J gene TRBJ1-1, with D perhaps TRBD1 (5 bases). The CDR3 loop spans 14 amino acids. V was trimmed by 2 bases and J by 1 base, leaving 8 bases between them. Germline V gives CDR1 MNHNY, CDR2 SVGAGI (reference sequence). The CDR3 spells CASSYPGGNTEAFF. The CDR3 nucleotides are TGTGCCAGCAGTTACCCCGGGGGGAACACTGAAGCTTTCTTT.

The rearrangement links TRBV7-9 to TRBJ1-2; D gene unclear. Trimming stripped 4 bases from V and 7 bases from J, with 25 bases between. Germline CDR1 and CDR2: SEHNR and FQNEAQ (reference sequence). CDR3 length: 17 residues. DNA of the CDR3: TGTGCCAGCAGCTCTCCGTTACGGGGTGGATTGGGTGTTGGCTACACCTTC. Translation: CASSSPLRGGLGVGYTF.

V and J are TRBV5-5 and TRBJ2-7; the D is unclear. Trimming took off 4 bases at V and 3 bases at J, with 5 bases between the two ends. The CDR3 runs 11 residues. CDR1 and CDR2 (germline): SGHKS, YYEKEE (reference sequence). DNA of the CDR3: TGTGCCAGCAGCGCTATCTACGAGCAGTACTTC. Translation gives CASSAIYEQYF.

This rearrangement joins TRBV11-2 to TRBJ2-3; 9 nucleotides line up with TRBD2. V was pared by 1 base and J by 5 bases, with 7 bases of the junction left unmatched. Germline V gene sequence: CDR1 SGHAT, CDR2 FQNNGV. CDR3 size: 16 residues. The CDR3 sequence is CASSLGAGGPVDTQYF. CDR3 sequence (DNA): TGTGCCAGCAGCTTAGGGGCGGGAGGGCCTGTAGATACGCAGTATTTT. The full variable domain, rest sourced from reference TRBV11-2 and TRBJ2-3, is EAGVAQSPRYKIIEKRQSVAFWCNPISGHATLYWYQQILGQGPKLLIQFQNNGVVDDSQLPKDRFSAERLKGVDSTLKIQPAKLEDSAVYLCASSLGAGGPVDTQYFGPGTRLTVL.

The chain joins TRBV7-2 to TRBJ2-3; 9 bases agree with TRBD1. The J segment lost 4 bases and the V segment lost 8 bases, leaving 4 bases of the junction unmatched. This CDR3 region has 13 residues. Germline-derived CDR1 and CDR2 are SGHTA and FQGNSA. The CDR3 region is CASGGQGSDTQYF. In nucleotides, the CDR3 is TGTGCCAGCGGGGGACAGGGATCAGATACGCAGTATTTT.

This clone was seen a few times. The chain employs TRBV6-5 and TRBJ1-2, with 8 bases fitting TRBD1. The CDR3 has 14 amino acids. Unmatched junction bases numbered 10, after V lost 6 bases and J lost 7 bases. Germline lookup yields CDR1 MNHEY and CDR2 SVGAGI. CDR3 protein: CASSITVQGAGYTF. In DNA form, the CDR3 reads TGTGCCAGCAGCATAACCGTTCAGGGGGCTGGCTACACCTTC.

The chain employs TRBV15 and TRBJ2-2; 7 positions agree with TRBD1. The V segment lost 4 bases and the J segment 4 bases; nucleotides outside the gene matches: 6. The CDR3 contains 15 residues. Germline V lookup: CDR1 LNHNV, CDR2 YYDKDF (reference sequence). The CDR3 nucleotides read TGTGCCACCAGCATGACAGGGCGACGCACCGGGGAGCTGTTTTTT. Its translation: CATSMTGRRTGELFF.

V and J are TRBV24-1 and TRBJ2-2; TRBD1 agrees at 12 bases. The CDR3 runs 17 residues. V lost 3 bases, J lost 9 bases, and 10 bases stayed unmatched. Germline CDR1 reads KGHDR; CDR2 reads SFDVKD. The CDR3 sequence: CATSDMGGTGGRRELFF. CDR3 sequence (DNA): TGTGCCACCAGTGATATGGGGGGGACAGGGGGCCGGCGGGAGCTGTTTTTT.

The rearrangement uses TRBV10-3 and TRBJ1-6, with TRBD1 matching over 8 bases. Germline V CDR1 and CDR2: ENHRY, SYGVKD. The CDR3 covers 17 residues. V lost 0 bases, J lost 8 bases, and 9 bases stayed unmatched. This CDR3 is CAISESSGQGRYSPLHF. CDR3 in DNA: TGTGCCATCAGTGAGTCGTCCGGACAGGGAAGGTATTCACCCCTCCACTTT.

This chain links TRBV28 with TRBJ1-2, with 12 bases lining up with TRBD1. Germline assignment: CDR1 MDHEN and CDR2 SYDVKM. After removal of 3 bases from V and 6 bases from J, the junction contained 2 bases not matched to a gene. CDR3 length: 14 amino acids. The CDR3 DNA reads as TGTGCCAGCAGTTTGGGGACAGGGGGCAATGGCTACACCTTC. This encodes CASSLGTGGNGYTF.

V is TRBV30 and J is TRBJ1-1; tentatively, D is TRBD1 (6 bases). The germline gives CDR1 GTSNPN, CDR2 SVGIG (reference sequence). The CDR3 is made up of 15 amino acids. Trimming removed 1 base from V and 0 bases from J, with 12 bases in between. The CDR3 loop reads CAWSAGGPMNTEAFF. Here the CDR3 DNA reads TGTGCCTGGAGTGCCGGGGGGCCAATGAACACTGAAGCTTTCTTT.

The J gene is TRBJ1-1, the V gene TRBV28; D ambiguous. Germline V gives CDR1 MDHEN, CDR2 SYDVKM. The CDR3 runs 12 residues. Trimming stripped 1 base from V and 6 bases from J, with 6 bases between. CDR3 amino acids: CASSLFRAEAFF. The CDR3 bases are TGTGCCAGCAGTTTATTCCGGGCTGAAGCTTTCTTT.

The V call is TRBV24-1, the J call TRBJ2-1; D may be TRBD2 (6 bases). CDR1 KGHDR and CDR2 SFDVKD come from the germline V gene. Trimming left V 6 bases short and J 7 bases short, with 21 bases between. The CDR3 loop spans 16 amino acids. The CDR3 protein is CATSLEGLSSVNEQFF. CDR3 DNA: TGTGCCACCAGTTTGGAGGGGTTGTCTTCCGTTAATGAGCAGTTCTTC.

The chain employs TRBV5-4 and TRBJ2-7; a possible D gene is TRBD2 (6 bases). Deletions cut 0 bases from V and 0 bases from J, with 10 bases between. The germline V gene has CDR1 SGHNT and CDR2 YYREEE (reference sequence). CDR3 length: 15 residues. CDR3 nucleotides: TGTGCCAGCAGCTTGGGCGGGAAAAGCTCCTACGAGCAGTACTTC. Its protein product is CASSLGGKSSYEQYF. Full variable domain (remainder filled in from reference TRBV5-4 and TRBJ2-7): ETGVTQSPTHLIKTRGQQVTLRCSSQSGHNTVSWYQQALGQGPQFIFQYYREEENGRGNFPPRFSGLQFPNYSSELNVNALELDDSALYLCASSLGGKSSYEQYFGPGTRLTVT.

This clone was observed a few times. V usage is TRBV11-2 and J usage is TRBJ2-2; D gene uncertain. CDR1 is SGHAT, CDR2 FQNNGV, per germline. This CDR3 is 15 amino acids long. Trimming took 0 bases from V and 3 from J, leaving 8 bases between them. The CDR3 is CASSLDSLYTGELFF. In nucleotides, the CDR3 is TGTGCCAGCAGCTTAGATTCCCTTTACACCGGGGAGCTGTTTTTT.

The gene calls are TRBV2 and TRBJ1-4; D call uncertain. V was clipped by 6 bases and J by 7 bases, with 12 bases between them. The germline V gene has CDR1 SNHLY and CDR2 FYNNEI. The CDR3 loop spans 13 amino acids. In nucleotides, the CDR3 is TGTGCCAGCAGAGACGGGTCTGGTGAAAAACTGTTTTTT. Encoded protein: CASRDGSGEKLFF.

The chain employs TRBV5-1 and TRBJ2-2; TRBD1 might be the D (6 bases). In germline, CDR1 is SGHRS, CDR2 YFSETQ. The CDR3 has 14 amino acids. Trimming stripped 0 bases from V and 4 bases from J, with 7 bases between. CDR3 nucleotides: TGCGCCAGCAGCTTGGACAGGGCCACCGGGGAGCTGTTTTTT. It specifies CASSLDRATGELFF.

Of note for this clone: Other DNA sequences in this specimen translate into the identical CDR3. V and J are TRBV5-1 and TRBJ1-1, with D perhaps TRBD1 (5 bases). V was trimmed by 0 bases and J by 1 base, leaving 7 bases between them. CDR3 length: 14 amino acids. Per germline, CDR1 SGHRS and CDR2 YFSETQ. The CDR3 coding sequence is TGCGCCAGCAGCTTGGCTCAGGGGAACACTGAAGCTTTCTTT. Its protein is CASSLAQGNTEAFF.

The J gene is TRBJ2-2, the V gene TRBV7-3; the match to TRBD2 covers 8 bases. The CDR3 sequence is 16 residues long. CDR1 and CDR2 (germline): SGHTA, FQGTGA. J was trimmed by 3 bases and V by 4 bases; bases with no gene match: 7. CDR3 nucleotides: TGTGCCAGCAGCTCGCCGGGACTAGGGGACACCGGGGAGCTGTTTTTT. Its protein product is CASSSPGLGDTGELFF. Full variable domain (rest looked up from reference TRBV7-3 and TRBJ2-2): GAGVSQTPSNKVTEKGKYVELRCDPISGHTALYWYRQSLGQGPEFLIYFQGTGAADDSGLPNDRFFAVRPEGSVSTLKIQRTERGDSAVYLCASSSPGLGDTGELFFGEGSRLTVL.

The chain uses TRBV14 and TRBJ1-1, with D maybe TRBD1 (6 bases). CDR1 and CDR2 from the germline V gene are SGHDN and FVKESK. This CDR3 has 12 amino acids. Trimming removed 6 bases from V and 8 bases from J, with 13 bases in between. CDR3 sequence reads: CASSSTGLEAFF. The CDR3 region has the DNA TGTGCCAGCAGTAGCACAGGGTTGGAAGCTTTCTTT.

The chain joins TRBV5-1 to TRBJ2-3; 10 bases line up with TRBD2. V shed 0 bases and J 4 bases; nucleotides not matched to a gene: 11. The length of the CDR3 is 18 residues. Per germline, CDR1 SGHRS and CDR2 YFSETQ. The CDR3, as DNA: TGCGCCAGCAGCTTGGAAGGAGCGGGAGGGCCGAATGCAGATACGCAGTATTTT. Its translation is CASSLEGAGGPNADTQYF.

The chain carries TRBV12-3 or TRBV12-4 and TRBJ2-1; D unclear. This CDR3 region has 12 residues. V was clipped by 1 base and J by 8 bases, with 6 bases between them. The CDR3 protein is CASSLVVHEQFF. For the CDR3, the DNA is TGTGCCAGCAGTTTAGTAGTCCATGAGCAGTTCTTC.

This clone has only a few counts. The chain uses TRBV19 and TRBJ2-3; the match to TRBD2 covers 12 bases. Per germline, CDR1 LNHDA and CDR2 SQIVND (reference sequence). The V and J ends lost 4 bases and 2 bases, in that order; junction bases with no gene match: 4. This CDR3 has 16 amino acids. This CDR3 is CASSTGTSGLTDTQYF. The CDR3 nucleotides read TGTGCCAGTAGTACCGGGACTAGCGGGCTCACAGATACGCAGTATTTT.

CDR3 amino acids: CASGPTGHSNQPQHF. In DNA, the CDR3 is TGTGCCAGTGGTCCCACAGGGCATAGCAATCAGCCCCAGCATTTT. This sequence joins TRBV27 and TRBJ1-5; perhaps TRBD1 as D (6 bases). Trimming pared 9 bases from V and 0 bases from J, leaving 15 bases between. The CDR3 loop spans 15 amino acids. CDR1 MNHEY and CDR2 SMNVEV come from the germline V gene (reference sequence).

This clone was observed a single time. The chain has TRBV6-6 and TRBJ1-1, with D perhaps TRBD1 (6 bases). V was trimmed by 7 bases and J by 2 bases, leaving 11 bases between them. The germline V gene encodes CDR1 MNHNY and CDR2 SVGAGI (reference sequence). The CDR3 runs 13 residues. For the CDR3, the DNA is TGTGCCAGCACCAAACAGGGAAACACTGAAGCTTTCTTT. Its translation: CASTKQGNTEAFF.

The rearrangement links TRBV6-8 to TRBJ2-1, with a possible D match to TRBD1 (5 bases). V was pared by 2 bases and J by 8 bases, with 13 bases between. The CDR3 contains 14 residues. The germline gives CDR1 MNHGY, CDR2 SAAAGT. The CDR3 coding sequence is TGTGCCAGCAGTTACGTGGCAGGGTTATATGAGCAGTTCTTC. As protein: CASSYVAGLYEQFF.

The rearrangement links TRBV2 to TRBJ1-5; 8 positions agree with TRBD1. V gave up 3 bases and J gave up 2 bases; unmatched junction bases: 3. Per the germline V gene, CDR1 is SNHLY and CDR2 is FYNNEI. The CDR3 has 15 amino acids. The CDR3 reads CASSEDRVGNQPQHF. DNA of the CDR3: TGTGCCAGCAGTGAGGACAGGGTTGGCAATCAGCCCCAGCATTTT.

The J gene is TRBJ1-2, the V gene TRBV30; D is uncertain. CDR3 length: 13 amino acids. The ends were cut back, 3 bases at V and 5 bases at J, with 13 bases in the middle. The germline V gene has CDR1 GTSNPN and CDR2 SVGIG (reference sequence). CDR3 coding DNA: TGTGCCTGGAGCCCATACCCCGAGTATGGCTACACCTTC. This sequence encodes CAWSPYPEYGYTF.

Comments on this clone: Different DNA sequences within this sample yield the same CDR3. The J gene is TRBJ1-6, the V gene TRBV2; 9 positions agree with TRBD1. The junction had 3 bases not matched to a gene; V was cut back by 7 bases and J by 5 bases. CDR1 and CDR2 (germline): SNHLY, FYNNEI. The CDR3 contains 14 residues. This CDR3 reads CASKRDRDNSPLHF. The CDR3 region has the DNA TGTGCCAGCAAACGGGACAGGGATAATTCACCCCTCCACTTT.